This TCR beta chain was sequenced in a study of cytomegalovirus exposure and HLA in healthy donors. Findings and limits, study-wide: Altogether, 160 or so TCR beta chains were recorded as cytomegalovirus-associated.

Repertoires were generated with immunoSEQ multiplex PCR, while TCRdb's copy carries only in-frame clones and drops some. The repertoire consists of about 110,000 clones, with over 75% occurring once and the leading ten covering roughly 3%. This clone was counted once. Its antigen is undetermined. The germline gives CDR1 SGDLS, CDR2 YYNGEE. V was clipped by 0 bases and J by 7 bases; unmatched bases: 8. This CDR3 has 17 residues. The clonotype originates from a woman between 18 and 30 years old in good health and CMV-seronegative. Input material: PBMCs. This chain joins TRBV9 and TRBJ1-6; 9 bases are shared with TRBD1. The CDR3 DNA reads TGTGCCAGCAGCGTAGACTTGGACAGGGGAGGAAATTCACCCCTCCACTTT. Protein sequence: CASSVDLDRGGNSPLHF.